The subject of this entry is one T cell receptor (beta chain). The target antigen is unknown. The germline CDR1 and CDR2 sequences are SGHDN and FVKESK. This CDR3 has 12 amino acids. The record originates from a study of monozygotic twins with inflammatory bowel disease. Overall study findings and caveats: There was no support for any single strong signal or clonotype associated with IBD.

The template switching step added UMIs that contained a 6-nucleotide sample barcode. The study subjected TCRalpha and TCRbeta cDNA to two nested PCRs of about 15 and 9 cycles. TCRdb reworked the 5' RACE reads into one entry per CDR3 protein, no DNA. The sample data list some 300,000 distinct CDR3 sequences. The chain recombines TRBV14 with TRBJ2-7. The sequence came from a human donor with ulcerative colitis or Crohn's disease, or a healthy co-twin of an affected twin (not recorded which). The sample was blood. The CDR3: CASSQTPYEQYF. The complete variable domain, with remaining parts taken from reference TRBV14 and TRBJ2-7, reads EAGVTQFPSHSVIEKGQTVTLRCDPISGHDNLYWYRRVMGKEIKFLLHFVKESKQDESGMPNNRFLAERTGGTYSTLKVQPAELEDSGVYFCASSQTPYEQYFGPGTRLTVT.